The present TCR beta chain was sequenced within a study of blood T cell repertoires in COVID-19. At the level of the study: Samples came from the United States, Italy and Spain, spanning acute and convalescent COVID-19. PBMCs, B-cell-depleted T cells, or T cells provided the cDNA or gDNA that made up the material.

Authors' methods: By means of reference gene primer amplification, nucleated cell counts were estimated. The data were produced by immunoSEQ multiplex PCR, yet TCRdb's version contains in-frame clones alone and is incomplete. D and trimming come from the DNA, and the V and J calls and clone size come from that table. The sample includes about 230,000 clones, 81% of them seen just once. Trimming cost V 6 bases and J 2 bases, with 11 bases left between them. Germline V gene lookup returns CDR1 SQVTM and CDR2 ANQGSEA. The CDR3 consists of 14 residues. Sequencing was carried out using peripheral blood. This chain uses TRBV29-1 with TRBJ2-6; D ambiguous. This receptor was identified in a woman of 80 years or more with acute or convalescent COVID-19. The CDR3 DNA sequence: TGCAGCGTCTTACAGTATGCTGGGGCCAACGTCCTGACTTTC. This gives the protein CSVLQYAGANVLTF. Looking up the rest from reference TRBV29-1 and TRBJ2-6 gives the full variable domain: SAVISQKPSRDICQRGTSLTIQCQVDSQVTMMFWYRQQPGQSLTLIATANQGSEATYESGFVIDKFPISRPNLTFSTLTVSNMSPEDSSIYLCSVLQYAGANVLTFGAGSRLTVL.